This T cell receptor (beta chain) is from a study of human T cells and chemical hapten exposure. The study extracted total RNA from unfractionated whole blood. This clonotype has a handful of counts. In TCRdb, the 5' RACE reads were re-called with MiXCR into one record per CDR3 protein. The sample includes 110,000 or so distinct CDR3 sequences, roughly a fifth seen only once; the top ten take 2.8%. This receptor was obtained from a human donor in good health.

The CDR3 sequence is CASAPEEGTGAGNQPQHF. The CDR3 nucleotides are TGCGCCAGCGCCCCCGAAGAGGGTACGGGGGCAGGCAATCAGCCCCAGCATTTT. V and J are TRBV5-1 and TRBJ1-5, with D perhaps TRBD1 (6 bases). CDR1 is SGHRS and CDR2 is YFSETQ in the germline V gene. Trimming took 7 bases from V and 2 from J, leaving 25 bases between them. This CDR3 is built from 18 residues.